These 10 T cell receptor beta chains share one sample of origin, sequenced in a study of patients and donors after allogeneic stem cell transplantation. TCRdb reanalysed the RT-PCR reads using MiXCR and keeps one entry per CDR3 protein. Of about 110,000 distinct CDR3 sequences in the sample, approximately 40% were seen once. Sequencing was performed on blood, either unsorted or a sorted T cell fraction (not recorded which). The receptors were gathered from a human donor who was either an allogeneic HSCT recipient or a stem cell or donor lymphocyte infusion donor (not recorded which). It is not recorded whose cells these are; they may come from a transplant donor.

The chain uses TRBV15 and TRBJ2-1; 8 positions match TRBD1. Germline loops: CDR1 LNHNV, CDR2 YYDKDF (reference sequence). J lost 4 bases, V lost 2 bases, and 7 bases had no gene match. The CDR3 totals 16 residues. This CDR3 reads CATSRLDRGPYNEQFF. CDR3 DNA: TGTGCCACCAGCAGACTAGACAGGGGCCCATACAATGAGCAGTTCTTC.

CDR3 amino acids: CASSSSLLTEAFF. In DNA, the CDR3 is TGTGCCAGCAGCTCCTCCCTCCTCACTGAAGCTTTCTTT. The V and J genes are TRBV7-2 and TRBJ1-1; D is uncertain. This CDR3 has 13 amino acids. The germline V and J ends were trimmed by 4 bases and 4 bases, with 10 bases remaining between them. CDR1 is SGHTA, CDR2 FQGNSA, per germline.

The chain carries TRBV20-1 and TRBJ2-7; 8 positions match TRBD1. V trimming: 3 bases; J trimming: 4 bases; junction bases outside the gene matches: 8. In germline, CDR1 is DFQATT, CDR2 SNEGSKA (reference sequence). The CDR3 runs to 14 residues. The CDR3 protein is CSARRTGNLYEQYF. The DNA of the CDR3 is TGCAGTGCTAGGAGGACAGGGAATTTGTACGAGCAGTACTTC.

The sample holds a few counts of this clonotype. The CDR3 is CASSLGTRGYTF. The DNA for the CDR3 is TGTGCCAGCAGCTTAGGGACAAGAGGCTACACCTTC. The rearrangement links TRBV7-9 to TRBJ1-2; D is possibly TRBD1 (5 bases). The CDR3 has 12 amino acids. The V end was cut by 1 base, the J end by 8 bases, with 8 bases between. Looked up from germline, CDR1 is SEHNR and CDR2 is FQNEAQ (reference sequence). Variable domain in full (rest from reference TRBV7-9 and TRBJ1-2): DTGVSQNPRHKITKRGQNVTFRCDPISEHNRLYWYRQTLGQGPEFLTYFQNEAQLEKSRLLSDRFSAERPKGSFSTLEIQRTEQGDSAMYLCASSLGTRGYTFGSGTRLTVV.

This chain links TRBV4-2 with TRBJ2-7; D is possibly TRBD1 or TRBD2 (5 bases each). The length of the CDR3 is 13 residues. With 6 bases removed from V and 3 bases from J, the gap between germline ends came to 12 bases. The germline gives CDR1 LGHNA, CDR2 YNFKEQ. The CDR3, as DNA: TGTGCCAGCAGTAGAGGGACGGACTACGAGCAGTACTTC. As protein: CASSRGTDYEQYF.

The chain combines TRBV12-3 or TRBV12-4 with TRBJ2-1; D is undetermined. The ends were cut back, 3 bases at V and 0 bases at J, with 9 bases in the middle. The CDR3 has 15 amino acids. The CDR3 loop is CASSFNPSSYNEQFF. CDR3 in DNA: TGTGCCAGCAGTTTCAACCCTAGCTCCTACAATGAGCAGTTCTTC.

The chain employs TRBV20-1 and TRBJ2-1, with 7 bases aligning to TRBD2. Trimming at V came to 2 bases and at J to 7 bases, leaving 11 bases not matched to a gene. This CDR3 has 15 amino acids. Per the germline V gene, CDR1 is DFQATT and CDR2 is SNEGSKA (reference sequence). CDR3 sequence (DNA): TGCAGTGCTAGACCGAGAGCGGGATTGGGGAATGAGCAGTTCTTC. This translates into CSARPRAGLGNEQFF.

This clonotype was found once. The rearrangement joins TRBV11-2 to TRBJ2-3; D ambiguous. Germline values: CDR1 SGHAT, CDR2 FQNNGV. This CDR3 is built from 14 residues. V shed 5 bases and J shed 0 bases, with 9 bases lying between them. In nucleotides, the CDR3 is TGTGCCAGCAGCCAGGATTCTAGCACAGATACGCAGTATTTT. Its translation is CASSQDSSTDTQYF. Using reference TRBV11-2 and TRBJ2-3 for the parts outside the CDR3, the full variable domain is EAGVAQSPRYKIIEKRQSVAFWCNPISGHATLYWYQQILGQGPKLLIQFQNNGVVDDSQLPKDRFSAERLKGVDSTLKIQPAKLEDSAVYLCASSQDSSTDTQYFGPGTRLTVL.

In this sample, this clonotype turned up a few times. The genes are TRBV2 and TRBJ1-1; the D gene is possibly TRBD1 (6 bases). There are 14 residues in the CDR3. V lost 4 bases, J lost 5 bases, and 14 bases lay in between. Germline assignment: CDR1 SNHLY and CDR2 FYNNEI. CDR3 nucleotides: TGTGCCAGCAGTGCGGGGGGGCGCGGAACTGAAGCTTTCTTT. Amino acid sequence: CASSAGGRGTEAFF.

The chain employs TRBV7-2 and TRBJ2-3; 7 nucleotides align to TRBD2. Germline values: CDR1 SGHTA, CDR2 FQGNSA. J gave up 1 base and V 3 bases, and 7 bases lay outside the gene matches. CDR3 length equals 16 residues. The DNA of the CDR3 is TGTGCCAGCAGCTTCGGACTAGTCGGTGGCACAGATACGCAGTATTTT. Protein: CASSFGLVGGTDTQYF.